This T cell receptor (beta chain) was obtained from a study of blood T cell repertoires in COVID-19. CDR1 is MNHEY, CDR2 SVGAGI, per germline. With 3 bases removed from V and 3 bases from J, the gap between germline ends came to 9 bases. There are 13 residues in the CDR3. The table came from immunoSEQ multiplex PCR; TCRdb's copy has only in-frame clones and leaves some out. The table lists about 74,000 clones, under 85% of them singletons. Sequenced sample: peripheral blood. V gene TRBV6-5 combines with J gene TRBJ2-7, with a tentative D call TRBD1 (6 bases). The source of this sequence is a man between 65 and 79 years old with acute or convalescent COVID-19. In nucleotides, the CDR3 is TGTGCCAGCAGTTATGGACAGAGCTACGAGCAGTACTTC. Its translation: CASSYGQSYEQYF.